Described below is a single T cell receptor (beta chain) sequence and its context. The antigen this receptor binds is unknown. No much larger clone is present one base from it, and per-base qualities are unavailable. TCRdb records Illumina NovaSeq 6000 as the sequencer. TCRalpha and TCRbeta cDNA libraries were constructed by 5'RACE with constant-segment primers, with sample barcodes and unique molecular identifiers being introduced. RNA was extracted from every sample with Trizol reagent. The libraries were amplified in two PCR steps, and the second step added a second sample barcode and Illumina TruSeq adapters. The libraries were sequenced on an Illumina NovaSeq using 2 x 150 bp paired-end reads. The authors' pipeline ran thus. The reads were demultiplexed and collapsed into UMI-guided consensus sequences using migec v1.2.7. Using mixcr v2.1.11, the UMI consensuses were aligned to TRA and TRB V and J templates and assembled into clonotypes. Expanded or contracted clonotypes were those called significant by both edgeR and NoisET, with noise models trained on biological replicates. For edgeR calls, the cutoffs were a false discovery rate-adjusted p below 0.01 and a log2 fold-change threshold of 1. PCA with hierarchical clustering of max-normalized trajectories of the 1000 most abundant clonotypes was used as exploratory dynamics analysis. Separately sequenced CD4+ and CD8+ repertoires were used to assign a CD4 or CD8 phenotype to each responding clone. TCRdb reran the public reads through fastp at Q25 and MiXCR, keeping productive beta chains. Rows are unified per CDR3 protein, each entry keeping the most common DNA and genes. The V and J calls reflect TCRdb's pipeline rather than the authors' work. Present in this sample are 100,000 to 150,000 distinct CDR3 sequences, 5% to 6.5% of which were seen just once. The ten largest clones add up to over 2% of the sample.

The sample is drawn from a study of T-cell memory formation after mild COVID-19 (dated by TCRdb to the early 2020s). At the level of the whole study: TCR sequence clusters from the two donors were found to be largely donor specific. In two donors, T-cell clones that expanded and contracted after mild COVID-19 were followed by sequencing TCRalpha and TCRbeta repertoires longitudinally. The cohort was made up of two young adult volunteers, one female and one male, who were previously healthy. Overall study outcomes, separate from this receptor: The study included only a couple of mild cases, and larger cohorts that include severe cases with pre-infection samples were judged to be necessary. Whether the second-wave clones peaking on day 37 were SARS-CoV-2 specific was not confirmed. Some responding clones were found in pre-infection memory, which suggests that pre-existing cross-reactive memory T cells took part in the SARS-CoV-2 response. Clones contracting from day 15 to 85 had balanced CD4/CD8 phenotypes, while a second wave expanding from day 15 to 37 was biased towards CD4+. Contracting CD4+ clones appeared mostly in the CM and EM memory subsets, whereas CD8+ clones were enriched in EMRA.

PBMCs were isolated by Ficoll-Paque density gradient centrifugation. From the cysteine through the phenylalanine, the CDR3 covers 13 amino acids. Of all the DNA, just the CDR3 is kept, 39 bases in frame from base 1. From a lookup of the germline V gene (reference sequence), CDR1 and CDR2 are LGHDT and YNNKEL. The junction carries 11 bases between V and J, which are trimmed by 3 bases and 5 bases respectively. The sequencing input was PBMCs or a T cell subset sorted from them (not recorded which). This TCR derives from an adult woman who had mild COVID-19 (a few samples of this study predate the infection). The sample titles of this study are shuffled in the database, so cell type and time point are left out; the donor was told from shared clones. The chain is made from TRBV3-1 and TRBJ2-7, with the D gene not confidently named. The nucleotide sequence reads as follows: TGTGCCAGCAGCCAGCCCCCGGTCCACGAGCAGTACTTC. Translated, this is CASSQPPVHEQYF.